This TCR beta chain comes out of a study of cytomegalovirus exposure and HLA in healthy donors. On the study more broadly: The study's early data release held 80 million to 95 million unique TCRs from HLA-typed donors.

Use of 60 Vbeta and 13 Jbeta primers characterized the PCR. The table came from immunoSEQ multiplex PCR; TCRdb's copy has only in-frame clones and leaves some out. Of 120,000 or so clones in the sample, around 73% were seen once. In the case of this clone: The antigen remains undetermined.

Overall study findings and caveats: Donors belonging to an Asian-associated ancestry cluster reportedly showed fewer N-insertions in productive TCRs than the 666-donor mean, according to what a later analysis found. The HLA-A and HLA-B alleles of most subjects were reportedly predicted accurately from TCR beta sequences.

The donors gave bone marrow, and they were healthy. CDR1 ENHRY and CDR2 SYGVKD come from the germline V gene. The V gene lost 2 bases and the J gene lost 1 base, with 9 bases spanning the gap. The CDR3 is 15 residues long. The rearrangement uses TRBV10-3 and TRBJ1-5; D not certain. The clonotype was recovered from a woman aged 40-49 years in good health and CMV-seropositive. Sequenced: PBMCs. CDR3 coding DNA: TGTGCCATCAGTGAGAGTCTTCAGAGCAATCAGCCCCAGCATTTT. It codes for CAISESLQSNQPQHF.